This is a list of T cell receptor beta chains from one sample in a study of Graves' ophthalmopathy and Graves' hyperthyroidism. TCRdb analysed the multiplex PCR reads with MiXCR anew, one entry per CDR3 protein. There are some 520,000 distinct CDR3 sequences in the sample; approximately 15% occur only once, and about 10% lies in the top ten. The source material was blood. The receptors come from a woman aged 25 to 39 with Graves' ophthalmopathy. CDR3s include the opening cysteine and the closing phenylalanine or tryptophan. Fields, in order: D gene, V gene, CDR3 protein. The D gene is left open where the match is weak.

>.|TRBV20-1
CSAPLYDRAENIQYF
>.|TRBV12-3/TRBV12-4
CASSPDRYTTLNTEAFF
>.|TRBV4-1
CASSHSGTFVTAEAFF
>TRBD1|TRBV7-9
CASSPGTGMSSEQYF
>.|TRBV6-1
CASTSQGRLSGANVLTF
>TRBD2|TRBV28
CASTPFGLAGDYEQYF
>TRBD1|TRBV9
CASSVSRDRQYGYTF
>.|TRBV24-1
CATSADREGSYEQYF
>.|TRBV27
CASSLGGVHEQYF
>.|TRBV6-5
CASSYLPEMDYGYTF
>.|TRBV27
CASSSGRGNQPQHF
>.|TRBV28
CASTDPTEYRGYTF
>.|TRBV6-1
CASRSGHPAQETQYF
>TRBD2|TRBV6-5
CASSYPSAGVYEQYF
>.|TRBV5-1
CASSLDSYSNQPQHF
>.|TRBV25-1
CASGPKAGFPQETQYF
>.|TRBV2
CASSPPGSSGYTF
>.|TRBV28
CASYMHQGETQYF
>TRBD1|TRBV6-1
CASRVGQGGRAFF
>.|TRBV6-2/TRBV6-3
CASLRPGDTEEETQYF
>.|TRBV7-2
CASSFWSNTGELFF
>.|TRBV7-2
CASSRSRAVNTEAFF
>.|TRBV6-5
CASSYSVGQETQDF
>.|TRBV2
CASSEITGTESYEQYF
>.|TRBV3-1
CASSRGIAESYEQYF
>.|TRBV20-1
CSARKPSEQETQYF
>.|TRBV30
CAWSRLGVGKNIQYF
>TRBD2|TRBV10-2
CASKTWTSGPLGELFF
>.|TRBV18
CASSPGRDMNTEAFF
>TRBD1|TRBV19
CASHDRGQGPYGYTF
>.|TRBV6-9
CASSLGDEDTGELFF
>TRBD1|TRBV5-1
CASSSRTGLDEAFF
>TRBD2|TRBV19
CASSAGTSGYNDQFF
>.|TRBV27
CASSPPPGNNSPLHF
>.|TRBV25-1
CASSETALRNTIYF
>.|TRBV3-1
CASSQAGGPSNQPQHF
>TRBD1|TRBV12-3/TRBV12-4
CASTLQGAETQYF
>.|TRBV30
CAWSVPSGTQETQYF
>.|TRBV30
CAWRAPNTGELFF
>.|TRBV7-9
CASSSGTGSSVEQYF
>TRBD1|TRBV6-1
CASSQQGGSYNEQFF
>.|TRBV20-1
CSARDRGNAHNSPLHF
>.|TRBV6-2/TRBV6-3
CASSPGALAEAFF
>TRBD1|TRBV10-1
CASSDFEGATGELFF
>TRBD2|TRBV20-1
CSARSRLAVTYEQYF
>.|TRBV13
CVSSLGSNYGYTF